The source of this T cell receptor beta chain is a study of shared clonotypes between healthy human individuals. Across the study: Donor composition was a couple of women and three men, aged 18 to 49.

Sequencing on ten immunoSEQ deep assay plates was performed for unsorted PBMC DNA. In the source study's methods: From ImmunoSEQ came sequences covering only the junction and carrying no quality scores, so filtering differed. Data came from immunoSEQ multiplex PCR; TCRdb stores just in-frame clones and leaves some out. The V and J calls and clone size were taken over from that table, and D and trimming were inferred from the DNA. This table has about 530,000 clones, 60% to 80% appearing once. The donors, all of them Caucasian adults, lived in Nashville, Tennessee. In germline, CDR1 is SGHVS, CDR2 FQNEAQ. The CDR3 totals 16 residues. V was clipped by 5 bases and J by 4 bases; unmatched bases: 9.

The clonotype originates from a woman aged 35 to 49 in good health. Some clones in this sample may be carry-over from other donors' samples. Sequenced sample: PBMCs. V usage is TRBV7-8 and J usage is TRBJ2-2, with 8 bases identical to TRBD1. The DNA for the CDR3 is TGTGCCAGCAGCGAAAGGGACAGGACTGTCACCGGGGAGCTGTTTTTT. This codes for CASSERDRTVTGELFF.